The clone carrying this T cell receptor beta chain has just one count. Its antigen is not known. The record originates from a study of T cell responses to AZD1222 COVID-19 vaccine. Study-level findings and limits: Spike-specific TCR breadth rose after two AZD1222 doses, and depth rose as well. Only a handful of AZD1222 recipients were seropositive at baseline. Most donors were white British and more were female, and clonal diversity was possibly underestimated.

V lost 1 base and J 0 bases, leaving 13 bases between the germline ends. CDR3 length equals 17 residues. The germline gives CDR1 LGHNA, CDR2 YNFKEQ. The data were produced by immunoSEQ multiplex PCR, yet TCRdb's version contains in-frame clones alone and is incomplete. The sample contains 120,000 or so clones, 75% to 95% of which appear only once. Sequencing was performed on peripheral blood, taken on day 0 of AZD1222 vaccination. The TCR was taken from an adult in good health. This chain links TRBV4-2 with TRBJ2-1; a possible D gene is TRBD2 (6 bases). The CDR3 protein is CASSQGPAGSSYNEQFF. The CDR3 DNA is TGTGCCAGCAGCCAAGGTCCGGCGGGGAGCTCCTACAATGAGCAGTTCTTC.